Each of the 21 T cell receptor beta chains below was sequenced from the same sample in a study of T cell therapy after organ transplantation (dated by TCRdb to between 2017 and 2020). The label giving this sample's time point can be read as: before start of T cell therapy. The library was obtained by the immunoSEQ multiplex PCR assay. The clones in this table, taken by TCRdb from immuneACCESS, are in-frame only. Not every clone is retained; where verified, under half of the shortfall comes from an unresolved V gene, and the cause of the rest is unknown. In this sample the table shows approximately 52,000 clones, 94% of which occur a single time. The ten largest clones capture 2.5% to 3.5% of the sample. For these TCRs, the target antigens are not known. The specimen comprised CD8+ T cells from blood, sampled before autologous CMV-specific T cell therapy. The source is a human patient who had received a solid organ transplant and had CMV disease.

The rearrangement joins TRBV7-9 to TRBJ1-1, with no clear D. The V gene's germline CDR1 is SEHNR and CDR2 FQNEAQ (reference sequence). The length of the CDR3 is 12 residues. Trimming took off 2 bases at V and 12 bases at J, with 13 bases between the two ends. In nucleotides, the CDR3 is TGTGCCAGCAGCTTATTAGGGATTGCATCTTTCTTT. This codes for CASSLLGIASFF. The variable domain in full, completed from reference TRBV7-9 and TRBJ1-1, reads DTGVSQNPRHKITKRGQNVTFRCDPISEHNRLYWYRQTLGQGPEFLTYFQNEAQLEKSRLLSDRFSAERPKGSFSTLEIQRTEQGDSAMYLCASSLLGIASFFGQGTRLTVV.

CDR3 bases: TGTGCTAGTGGTTTGGTACCCTCAGTCATAAGCACTGAAGCTTTCTTT. It encodes CASGLVPSVISTEAFF. V gene TRBV12-5 combines with J gene TRBJ1-1; D not resolved. Germline V CDR1 and CDR2: LGHNT, FRNRAP. This CDR3 contains 16 residues. V lost 0 bases and J lost 4, with 15 bases in between.

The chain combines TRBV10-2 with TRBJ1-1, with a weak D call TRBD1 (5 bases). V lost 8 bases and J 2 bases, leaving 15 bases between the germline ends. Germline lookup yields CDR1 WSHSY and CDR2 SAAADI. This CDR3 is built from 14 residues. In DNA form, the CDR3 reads TGCGCCAGCTCTAGGGGCAGGCATAACACTGAAGCTTTCTTT. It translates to CASSRGRHNTEAFF.

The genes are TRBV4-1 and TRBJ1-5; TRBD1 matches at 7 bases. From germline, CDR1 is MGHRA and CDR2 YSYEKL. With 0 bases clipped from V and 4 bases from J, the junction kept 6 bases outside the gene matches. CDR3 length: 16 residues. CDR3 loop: CASSQEGTGENQPQHF. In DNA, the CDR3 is TGCGCCAGCAGCCAAGAGGGAACAGGGGAAAATCAGCCCCAGCATTTT.

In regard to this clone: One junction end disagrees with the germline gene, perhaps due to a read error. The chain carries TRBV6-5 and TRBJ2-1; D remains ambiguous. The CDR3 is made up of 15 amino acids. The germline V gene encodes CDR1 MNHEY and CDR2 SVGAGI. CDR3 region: CASSYSGSLYNGQFF. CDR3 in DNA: TGTGCCAGCAGTTATTCGGGCAGCCTCTACAATGGGCAGTTCTTC.

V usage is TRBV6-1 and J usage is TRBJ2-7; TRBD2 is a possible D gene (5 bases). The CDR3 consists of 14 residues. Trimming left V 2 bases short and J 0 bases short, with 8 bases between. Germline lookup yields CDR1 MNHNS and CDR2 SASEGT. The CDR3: CASSEQEVSYEQYF. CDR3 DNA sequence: TGTGCCAGCAGTGAACAGGAGGTCTCCTACGAGCAGTACTTC.

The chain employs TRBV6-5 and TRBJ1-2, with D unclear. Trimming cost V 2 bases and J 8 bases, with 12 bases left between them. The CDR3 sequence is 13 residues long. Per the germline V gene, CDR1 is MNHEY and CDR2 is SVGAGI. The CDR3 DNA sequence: TGTGCCAGCAGTTACGGCGGCCCCTGGGGCTACACCTTC. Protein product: CASSYGGPWGYTF.

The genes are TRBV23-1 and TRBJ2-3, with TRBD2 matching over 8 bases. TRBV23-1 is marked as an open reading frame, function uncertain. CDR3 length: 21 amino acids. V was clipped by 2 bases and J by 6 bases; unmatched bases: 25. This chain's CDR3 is CASSQGGWGAGDLDTQDTQYF. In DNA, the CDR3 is TGCGCCAGCAGTCAAGGGGGGTGGGGAGCGGGAGATTTGGACACACAGGATACGCAGTATTTT.

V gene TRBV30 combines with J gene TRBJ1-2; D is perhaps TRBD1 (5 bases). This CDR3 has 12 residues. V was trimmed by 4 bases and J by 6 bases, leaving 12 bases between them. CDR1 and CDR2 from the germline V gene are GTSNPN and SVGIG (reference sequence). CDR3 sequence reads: CAWILGVNGYTF. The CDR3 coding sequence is TGTGCCTGGATCCTGGGGGTTAATGGCTACACCTTC.

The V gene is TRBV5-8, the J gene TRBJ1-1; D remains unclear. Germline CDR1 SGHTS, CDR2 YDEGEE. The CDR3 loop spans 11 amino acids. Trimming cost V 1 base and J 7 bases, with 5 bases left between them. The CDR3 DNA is TGTGCCAGCAGCTTGAATAATGAAGCTTTCTTT. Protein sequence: CASSLNNEAFF.

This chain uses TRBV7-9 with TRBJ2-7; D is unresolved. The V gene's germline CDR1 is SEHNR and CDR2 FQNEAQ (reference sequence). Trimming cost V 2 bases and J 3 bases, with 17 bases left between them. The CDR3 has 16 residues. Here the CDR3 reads CASSLYTVRQVYEQYF. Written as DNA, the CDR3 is TGTGCCAGCAGCTTATACACCGTCCGACAAGTCTACGAGCAGTACTTC.

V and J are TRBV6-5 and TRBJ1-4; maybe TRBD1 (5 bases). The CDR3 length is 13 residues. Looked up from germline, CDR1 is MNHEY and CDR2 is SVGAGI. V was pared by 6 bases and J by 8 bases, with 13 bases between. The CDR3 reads CASSPIGGEKLFF. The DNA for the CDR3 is TGTGCCAGCAGCCCCATCGGGGGGGAAAAACTGTTTTTT.

CDR3 bases: TGTGCCAGCAGCTATGGGACAGGGCCCACTGAAGCTTTCTTT. It encodes CASSYGTGPTEAFF. The chain joins TRBV5-6 to TRBJ1-1; TRBD1 matches at 9 bases. The trim removed 3 bases at V and 4 bases at J, leaving 4 bases unmatched. The germline CDR1 and CDR2 sequences are SGHDT and YYEEEE. CDR3 size: 14 residues.

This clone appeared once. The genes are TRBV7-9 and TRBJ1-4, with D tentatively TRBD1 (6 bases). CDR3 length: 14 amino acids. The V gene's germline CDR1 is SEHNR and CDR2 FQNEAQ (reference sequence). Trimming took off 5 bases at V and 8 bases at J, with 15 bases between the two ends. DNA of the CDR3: TGTGCCAGCAGCCCTGGGGGGGCACAAGAAAAACTGTTTTTT. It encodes CASSPGGAQEKLFF. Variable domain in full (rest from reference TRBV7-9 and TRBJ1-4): DTGVSQNPRHKITKRGQNVTFRCDPISEHNRLYWYRQTLGQGPEFLTYFQNEAQLEKSRLLSDRFSAERPKGSFSTLEIQRTEQGDSAMYLCASSPGGAQEKLFFGSGTQLSVL.

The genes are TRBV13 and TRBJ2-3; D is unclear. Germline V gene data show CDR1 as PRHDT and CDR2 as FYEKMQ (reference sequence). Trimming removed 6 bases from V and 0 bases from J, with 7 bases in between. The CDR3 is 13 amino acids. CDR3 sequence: CASSLWSTDTQYF. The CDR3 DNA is TGTGCCAGCAGTTTGTGGAGCACAGATACGCAGTATTTT.

As DNA, the CDR3 is TGTGCCAGCAGCGCTAGCGGGGGAGGAAACAATGAGCAGTTCTTC. Amino acids: CASSASGGGNNEQFF. This chain links TRBV9 with TRBJ2-1, with 10 nucleotides matching TRBD2. CDR3 length: 15 residues. Germline CDR1 and CDR2: SGDLS and YYNGEE. The V and J ends lost 3 bases and 5 bases, in that order; junction bases with no gene match: 5.

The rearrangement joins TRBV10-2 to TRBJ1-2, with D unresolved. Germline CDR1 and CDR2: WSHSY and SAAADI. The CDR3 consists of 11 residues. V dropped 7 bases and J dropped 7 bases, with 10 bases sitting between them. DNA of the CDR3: TGCGCCAGCACCGACGCGGGTGGCTACACCTTC. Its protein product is CASTDAGGYTF.

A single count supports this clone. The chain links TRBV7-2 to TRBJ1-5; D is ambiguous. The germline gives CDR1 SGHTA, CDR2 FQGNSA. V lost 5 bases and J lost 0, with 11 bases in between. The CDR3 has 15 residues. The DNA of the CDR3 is TGTGCCAGCAGCGCCGGACGGTATAGCAATCAGCCCCAGCATTTT. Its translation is CASSAGRYSNQPQHF. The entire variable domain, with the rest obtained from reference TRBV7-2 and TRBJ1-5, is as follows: GAGVSQSPSNKVTEKGKDVELRCDPISGHTALYWYRQSLGQGLEFLIYFQGNSAPDKSGLPSDRFSAERTGGSVSTLTIQRTQQEDSAVYLCASSAGRYSNQPQHFGDGTRLSIL.

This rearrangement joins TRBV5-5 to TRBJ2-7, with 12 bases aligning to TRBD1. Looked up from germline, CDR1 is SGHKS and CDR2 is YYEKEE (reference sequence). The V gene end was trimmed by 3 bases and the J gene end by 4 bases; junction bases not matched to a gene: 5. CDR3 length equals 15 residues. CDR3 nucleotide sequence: TGTGCCAGCAGCTGGGGACAGGGGGCTGGATACGAGCAGTACTTC. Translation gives CASSWGQGAGYEQYF.

The CDR3 sequence is CASSIPDWSTEAFF. CDR3 nucleotides: TGTGCCAGTAGTATACCCGACTGGTCCACTGAAGCTTTCTTT. This chain connects TRBV19 to TRBJ1-1, with D hard to call. V was shortened by 2 bases and J by 4 bases, with 11 bases between the two germline ends. The V gene's germline CDR1 is LNHDA and CDR2 SQIVND (reference sequence). The CDR3 sequence is 14 residues long.

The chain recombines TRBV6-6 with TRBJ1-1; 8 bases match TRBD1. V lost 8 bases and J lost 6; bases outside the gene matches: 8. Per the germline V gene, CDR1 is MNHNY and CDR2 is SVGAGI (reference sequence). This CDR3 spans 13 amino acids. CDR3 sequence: CASLQGEVAEAFF. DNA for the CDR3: TGTGCCAGCTTACAGGGGGAAGTCGCTGAAGCTTTCTTT.